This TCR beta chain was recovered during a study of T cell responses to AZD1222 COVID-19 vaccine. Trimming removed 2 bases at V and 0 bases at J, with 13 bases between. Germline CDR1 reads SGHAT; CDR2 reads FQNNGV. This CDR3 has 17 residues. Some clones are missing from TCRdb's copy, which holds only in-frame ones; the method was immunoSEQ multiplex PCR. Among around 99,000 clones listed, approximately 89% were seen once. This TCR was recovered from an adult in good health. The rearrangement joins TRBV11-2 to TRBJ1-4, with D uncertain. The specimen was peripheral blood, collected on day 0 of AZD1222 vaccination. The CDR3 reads CASSLRGSGATNEKLFF. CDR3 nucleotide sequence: TGTGCCAGCAGCTTAAGAGGGAGTGGCGCAACTAATGAAAAACTGTTTTTT.